The sample holds a few counts of the clone carrying this T cell receptor beta chain. Its antigen is unknown. One entry per CDR3 protein results from TCRdb running MiXCR on the reads. The table shows 200,000 to 300,000 distinct CDR3 sequences, with around 9% occurring only once. The entry originates in a study of T cell repertoires in cytomegalovirus infection. Study as a whole: Public signatures in TCR beta pointed to CMV infection and matching HLA type.

Trimming stripped 3 bases from V and 4 bases from J, with 10 bases between. Germline CDR1 MNHEY, CDR2 SVGEGT. The CDR3 totals 14 residues. Overall study results and limits: Carriers of CMV and the relevant HLA type were discriminated by public TCR beta frequency.

This receptor was obtained from a human donor in good health (CMV status not recorded). Some clones in this sample may be carry-over from other donors' samples. Sequencing used PBMCs. The V gene is TRBV6-2 or TRBV6-3, the J gene TRBJ1-5; D gene uncertain. Written as DNA, the CDR3 is TGTGCCAGCAGTTATTTCGGCAGAAATCAGCCCCAGCATTTT. This translates into CASSYFGRNQPQHF.